Each of the 10 T cell receptor beta chains below was sequenced from the same sample in a study of blood T cell repertoires in COVID-19. Method: immunoSEQ multiplex PCR; TCRdb's copy keeps in-frame clones and lacks some. The table includes about 23,000 clones, around 90% detected once. Material: peripheral blood. The source is a man in his 70s in a cohort sampled during active COVID-19.

This clone has only one observation. This chain connects TRBV5-1 to TRBJ2-1; 8 bases are shared with TRBD2. V was pared by 5 bases and J by 6 bases, with 16 bases of the junction left unmatched. Per the germline V gene, CDR1 is SGHRS and CDR2 is YFSETQ. The CDR3 is 17 amino acids. DNA of the CDR3: TGCGCCAGCAGTCCGGTGGCCGGGACTAGTAACCCCAATGAGCAGTTCTTC. Translating it yields CASSPVAGTSNPNEQFF.

The V and J genes are TRBV24-1 and TRBJ1-6; weak D call: TRBD1 (6 bases). V was shortened by 4 bases and J by 14 bases, with 17 bases between the two germline ends. Germline CDR1 KGHDR, CDR2 SFDVKD. The CDR3 loop spans 14 amino acids. Here the CDR3 reads CATSDSTRAGALHF. The CDR3 bases are TGTGCCACCAGTGACTCGACCAGGGCAGGGGCCCTCCACTTT.

CDR3 nucleotide sequence: TGTGCCAGCAGCCATTTGGCCTCCAGGACCCAGTACTTC. Residues: CASSHLASRTQYF. V is TRBV11-2 and J is TRBJ2-5, with D hard to call. The CDR3 loop spans 13 amino acids. V lost 5 bases and J 7 bases, leaving 14 bases between the germline ends. Germline-derived CDR1 and CDR2 are SGHAT and FQNNGV.

CDR3 sequence reads: CASSLVTLHTEAFF. CDR3 DNA: TGCGCCAGCAGCTTGGTCACACTACACACTGAAGCTTTCTTT. The chain uses TRBV5-1 and TRBJ1-1; D gene uncertain. V was trimmed by 0 bases and J by 3 bases, leaving 9 bases between them. This CDR3 comprises 14 residues. Germline V gives CDR1 SGHRS, CDR2 YFSETQ.

The J gene is TRBJ2-1, the V gene TRBV18; a possible D gene is TRBD1 (5 bases). The V and J ends lost 5 bases and 10 bases respectively, with 12 bases between them. Germline values: CDR1 KGHSH, CDR2 LQKENI. CDR3 length: 12 residues. The CDR3 loop reads CASSTTAGEQFF. Written as DNA, the CDR3 is TGTGCCAGCTCAACCACGGCAGGGGAGCAGTTCTTC.

The rearrangement links TRBV5-1 to TRBJ1-5; 12 bases are shared with TRBD1. The germline CDR1 and CDR2 sequences are SGHRS and YFSETQ. CDR3 length: 16 amino acids. V lost 3 bases, J lost 3 bases, and 4 bases stayed unmatched. CDR3 in DNA: TGCGCCAGCAGCTCTGGGACAGGGGGCTTCAATCAGCCCCAGCATTTT. Its translation is CASSSGTGGFNQPQHF. The variable domain in full, with the rest retrieved from reference TRBV5-1 and TRBJ1-5, is KAGVTQTPRYLIKTRGQQVTLSCSPISGHRSVSWYQQTPGQGLQFLFEYFSETQRNKGNFPGRFSGRQFSNSRSEMNVSTLELGDSALYLCASSSGTGGFNQPQHFGDGTRLSIL.

The chain is built from TRBV29-1 and TRBJ2-1; TRBD2 agrees at 8 bases. Germline CDR1 is SQVTM and CDR2 is ANQGSEA. This CDR3 has 14 residues. J was trimmed by 5 bases and V by 5 bases; bases with no gene match: 8. For the CDR3, the DNA is TGCAGCGTTATCTCTAGCGGGCATCACAATGAGCAGTTCTTC. This gives the protein CSVISSGHHNEQFF.

This clone was counted only a few times. The gene calls are TRBV4-2 and TRBJ2-7; D might be TRBD2 (6 bases). The V gene lost 10 bases and the J gene lost 3 bases, with 10 bases spanning the gap. Germline CDR1 is LGHNA and CDR2 is YNFKEQ. The CDR3 consists of 11 residues. The chain's CDR3 is CATNSGYEQYF. CDR3 in DNA: TGTGCCACTAATAGCGGCTACGAGCAGTACTTC.

The V and J genes are TRBV6-1 and TRBJ2-7; 10 bases are a match to TRBD1. The CDR3 consists of 15 residues. CDR1 and CDR2 from the germline V gene are MNHNS and SASEGT. The junction had 8 bases not matched to a gene; V was cut back by 3 bases and J by 6 bases. The CDR3 sequence: CASSEQDRGVFEQYF. For the CDR3, the DNA is TGTGCCAGCAGTGAGCAGGACAGGGGGGTTTTCGAGCAGTACTTC.

This clone was observed a single time. This chain uses TRBV5-1 with TRBJ1-5, with D hard to call. The CDR3 sequence is 15 residues long. Germline V gene data show CDR1 as SGHRS and CDR2 as YFSETQ. V shed 0 bases and J shed 7 bases, with 14 bases lying between them. The CDR3 protein is CASSLEPGTRQPQHF. The CDR3 nucleotides read TGCGCCAGCAGCTTGGAGCCTGGCACTAGGCAGCCCCAGCATTTT.